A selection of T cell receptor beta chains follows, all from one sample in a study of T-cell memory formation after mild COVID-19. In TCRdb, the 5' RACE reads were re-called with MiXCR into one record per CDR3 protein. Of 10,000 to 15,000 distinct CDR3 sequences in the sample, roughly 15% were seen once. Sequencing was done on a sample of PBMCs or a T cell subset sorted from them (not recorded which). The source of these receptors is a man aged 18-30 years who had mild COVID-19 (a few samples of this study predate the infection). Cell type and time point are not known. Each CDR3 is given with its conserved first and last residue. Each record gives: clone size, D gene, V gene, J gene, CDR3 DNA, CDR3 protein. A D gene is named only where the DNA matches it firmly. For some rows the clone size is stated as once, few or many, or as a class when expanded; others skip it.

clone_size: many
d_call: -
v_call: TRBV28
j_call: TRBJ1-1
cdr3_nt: TGTGCCAGCAGATTGCAGGGTCGGGACACTGAAGCTTTCTTT
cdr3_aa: CASRLQGRDTEAFF

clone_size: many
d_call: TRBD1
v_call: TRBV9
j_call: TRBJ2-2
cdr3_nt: TGTGCCAGCAGCACCGACAGGGGGCCCGGGGAGCTGTTTTTT
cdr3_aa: CASSTDRGPGELFF

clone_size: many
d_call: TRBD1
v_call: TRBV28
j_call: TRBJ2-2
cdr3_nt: TGTGCCAGCAGGGATAGACAGGGAAGGGGGGAGCTGTTTTTT
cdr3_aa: CASRDRQGRGELFF

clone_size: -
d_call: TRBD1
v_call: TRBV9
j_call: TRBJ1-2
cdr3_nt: TGTGCCAGCAGCCCGTCCGGGACAGGGAATGGCTACACCTTC
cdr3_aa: CASSPSGTGNGYTF

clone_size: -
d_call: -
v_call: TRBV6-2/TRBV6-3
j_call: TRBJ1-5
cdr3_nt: TGTGCCAGCGGGAAGGGCTGGCAGCCCCAGCATTTT
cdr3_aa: CASGKGWQPQHF

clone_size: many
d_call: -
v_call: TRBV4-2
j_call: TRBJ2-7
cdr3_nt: TGTGCCAGCAGCCATCCTCCTTCGGGTCCCATCGAGCAGTACTTC
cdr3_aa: CASSHPPSGPIEQYF

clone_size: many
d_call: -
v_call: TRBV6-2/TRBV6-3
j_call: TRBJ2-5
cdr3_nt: TGTGCCAGCAGTTACACTTCAGGTATCCAAGAGACCCAGTACTTC
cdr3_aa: CASSYTSGIQETQYF

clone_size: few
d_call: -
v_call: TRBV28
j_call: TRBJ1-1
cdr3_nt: TGTGCCAGCAGTTTATATGTCACAGTTGAAGCTTTCTTT
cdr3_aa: CASSLYVTVEAFF

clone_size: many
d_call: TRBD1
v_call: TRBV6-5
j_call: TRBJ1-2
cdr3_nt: TGTGCCAGCAGCCCCGGGACAGGGGATGGCTACACCTTC
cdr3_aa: CASSPGTGDGYTF

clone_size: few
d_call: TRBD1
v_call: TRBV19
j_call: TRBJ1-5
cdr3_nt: TGTGCCAGTATGGGGAGTCCGGGGACAGCCGTAAATCAGCCCCAGCATTTT
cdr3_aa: CASMGSPGTAVNQPQHF

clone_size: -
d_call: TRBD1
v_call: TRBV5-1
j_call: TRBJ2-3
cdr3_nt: TGCGCCAGCCTAGACCGGGACAGGGGCTACGGAGATACGCAGTATTTT
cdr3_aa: CASLDRDRGYGDTQYF

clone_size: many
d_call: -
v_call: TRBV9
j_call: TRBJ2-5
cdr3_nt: TGTGCCAGCAGCGCCCAAGGACTCCCGGCGTACCAAGAGACCCAGTACTTC
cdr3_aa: CASSAQGLPAYQETQYF

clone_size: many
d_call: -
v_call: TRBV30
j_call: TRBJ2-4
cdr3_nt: TGTGCCTGGCGGGGACTCGGCAAAAACATTCAGTACTTC
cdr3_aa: CAWRGLGKNIQYF

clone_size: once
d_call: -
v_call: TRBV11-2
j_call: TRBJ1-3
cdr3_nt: TGTGCCAGCAGCCGTAGGGTAGGTCGGCCCGGAAACACCATATATTTT
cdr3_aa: CASSRRVGRPGNTIYF

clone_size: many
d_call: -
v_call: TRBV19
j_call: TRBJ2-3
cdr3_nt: TGTGCCAGTAGTTCTACTGCCCGAACAGATACGCAGTATTTT
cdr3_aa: CASSSTARTDTQYF

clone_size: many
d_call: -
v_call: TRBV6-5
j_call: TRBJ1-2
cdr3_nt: TGTGCCAGCAGTCCCTCCTCCAGGGGCTATGGCTACACCTTC
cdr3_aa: CASSPSSRGYGYTF

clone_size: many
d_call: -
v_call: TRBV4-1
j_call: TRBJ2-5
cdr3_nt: TGCGCCAGCAGCCAAACCGCAGGGGGAGGAGAGACCCAGTACTTC
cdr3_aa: CASSQTAGGGETQYF

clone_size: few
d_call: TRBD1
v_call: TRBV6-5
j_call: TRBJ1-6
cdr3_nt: TGTGCCAGCACGACAGGGCCCTCACCCCTCCACTTT
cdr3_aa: CASTTGPSPLHF

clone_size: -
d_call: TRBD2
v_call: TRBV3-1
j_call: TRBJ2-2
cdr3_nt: TGTGCCAGCAGCTGGCGGGGGAGCACCGGGGAGCTGTTTTTT
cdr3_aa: CASSWRGSTGELFF

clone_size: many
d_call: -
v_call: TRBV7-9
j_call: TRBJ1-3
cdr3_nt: TGTGCCAGCAGCTCCAGACAGAAACCCTCTGGAAACACCATATATTTT
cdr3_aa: CASSSRQKPSGNTIYF

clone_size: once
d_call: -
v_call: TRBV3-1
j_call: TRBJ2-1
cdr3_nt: TGTGCCAGCAGTCCAAGAGGGGCCACTTCGGATGAGCAGTTCTTC
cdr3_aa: CASSPRGATSDEQFF

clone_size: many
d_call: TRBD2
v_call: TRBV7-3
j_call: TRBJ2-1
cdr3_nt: TGTGCCAGCAGCTCTGGACTAGAGTGGTGGAATGAGCAGTTCTTC
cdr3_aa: CASSSGLEWWNEQFF

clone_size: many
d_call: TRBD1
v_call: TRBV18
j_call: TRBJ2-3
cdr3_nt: TGTGCCAGCTCACCACCGGGACAGGGGGCCTCCCTCAGCACAGATACGCAGTATTTT
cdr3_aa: CASSPPGQGASLSTDTQYF

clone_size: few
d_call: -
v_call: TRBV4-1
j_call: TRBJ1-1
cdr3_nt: TGCGCCAGCAGCCAACGGGAAGTTACTGAAGCTTTCTTT
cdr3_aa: CASSQREVTEAFF

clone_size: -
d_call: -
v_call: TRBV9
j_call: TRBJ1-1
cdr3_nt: TGTGCCAGCAGCCCCGCGAAGAAGTGGGGCACTGAAGCTTTCTTT
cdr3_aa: CASSPAKKWGTEAFF

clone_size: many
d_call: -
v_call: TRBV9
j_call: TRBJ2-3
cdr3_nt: TGTGCCAGCAGCGTAGGGGACGCCGACCCTACGCAGTATTTT
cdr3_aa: CASSVGDADPTQYF

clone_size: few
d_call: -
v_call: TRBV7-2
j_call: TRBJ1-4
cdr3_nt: TGTGCCAGCAGCTTCCCTCCCAGAGGGGAAAAACTGTTTTTT
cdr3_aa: CASSFPPRGEKLFF

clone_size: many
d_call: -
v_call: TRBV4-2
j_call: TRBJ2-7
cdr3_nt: TGTGCCAGCAGCCAAGGGGCTACGTTCTCCTACGAGCAGTACTTC
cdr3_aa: CASSQGATFSYEQYF

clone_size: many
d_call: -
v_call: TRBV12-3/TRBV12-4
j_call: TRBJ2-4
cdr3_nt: TGTGCCAGCCGCCGGGGGTCAACCAAAAACATTCAGTACTTC
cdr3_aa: CASRRGSTKNIQYF

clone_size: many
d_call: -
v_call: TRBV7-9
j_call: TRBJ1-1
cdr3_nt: TGTGCCAGCAGCTTAGGCATGAACGGGAACACTGAAGCTTTCTTT
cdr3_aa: CASSLGMNGNTEAFF

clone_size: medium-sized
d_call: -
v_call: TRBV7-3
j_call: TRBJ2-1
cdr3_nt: TGTGCCAGCAGCCGAGGGGCCTCCGGGTACAATGAGCAGTTCTTC
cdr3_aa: CASSRGASGYNEQFF

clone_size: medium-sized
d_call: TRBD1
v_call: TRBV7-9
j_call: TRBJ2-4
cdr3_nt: TGTGCCAGCAGCCCGCCGGGACAGGGAGTTTACATTCAGTACTTC
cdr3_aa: CASSPPGQGVYIQYF

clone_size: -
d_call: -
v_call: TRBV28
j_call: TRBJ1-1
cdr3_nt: TGTGCCAGCAGTTTATCGGGGGGGAACACTGAAGCTTTCTTT
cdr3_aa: CASSLSGGNTEAFF

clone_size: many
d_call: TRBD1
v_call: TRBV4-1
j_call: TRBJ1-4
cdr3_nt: TGCGCCAGCAGCCAGCTGGGACAGGAAAATGAAAAACTGTTTTTT
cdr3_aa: CASSQLGQENEKLFF

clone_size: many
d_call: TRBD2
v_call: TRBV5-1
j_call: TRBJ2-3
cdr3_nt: TGCGCCAGCAGCCAAGGACTAGCGGGCGCAGATACGCAGTATTTT
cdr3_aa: CASSQGLAGADTQYF

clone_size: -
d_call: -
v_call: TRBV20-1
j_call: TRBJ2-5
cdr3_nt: TGCAGTGCTCGGGTCTCGGCAATAGGGACCCAGTACTTC
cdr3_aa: CSARVSAIGTQYF